This T cell receptor beta chain was documented in a study of T cell clonality in common variable immunodeficiency. Whole-study findings and limits: CVID subjects showed higher TCRbeta clonality than healthy controls. Fewer deletions and N-nucleotide insertions were reportedly seen in common variable immunodeficiency TCR beta sequences.

Sequenced by immunoSEQ multiplex PCR; TCRdb stores in-frame clones only, minus some. The record shows some 30,000 clones for this sample, with no singletons present. With 9 bases removed from V and 5 bases from J, the gap between germline ends came to 14 bases. This CDR3 comprises 13 residues. Germline CDR1 LNHDA, CDR2 SQIVND (reference sequence). This clone has a count of ten or more. Its specificity is not known. The observed sequence ends 3 residues before the CDR3 terminus, with the missing tail filled in from the germline J gene. The sample consisted of peripheral blood mononuclear cells. This sequence originates from a person between 18 and 75 years old in good health. This chain links TRBV19 with TRBJ2-4; weak D call: TRBD1 (6 bases). The CDR3 bases that were read are TGTGCCAGGACTGGGGGCCAAGAAAACATT. Translating gives CARTGGQENI. The full CDR3 sequence reads CARTGGQENIQYF. Full variable domain (rest looked up from reference TRBV19 and TRBJ2-4): DGGITQSPKYLFRKEGQNVTLSCEQNLNHDAMYWYRQDPGQGLRLIYYSQIVNDFQKGDIAEGYSVSREKKESFPLTVTSAQKNPTAFYLCARTGGQENIQYFGAGTRLSVL.